This TCR beta chain derives from a study of radiotherapy plus CTLA-4 blockade in lung cancer. Study summary: 15% to 20% of enrolled patients responded objectively, and 31% had disease control.

Sequencing used immunoSEQ multiplex PCR; TCRdb keeps in-frame clones, though not all of them. The table has 25,000 to 35,000 clones, roughly four fifths seen once; the top ten hold 20% to 25%. The CDR3 covers 16 residues. With 4 bases clipped from V and 2 bases from J, the junction kept 9 bases outside the gene matches. Germline lookup yields CDR1 MNHNY and CDR2 SVGAGI (reference sequence). A few counts support this clone. The sequence derives from a human donor with non-small cell lung cancer that progressed on radiotherapy plus ipilimumab. V usage is TRBV6-6 and J usage is TRBJ1-1; 8 nucleotides line up with TRBD1. Specimen: peripheral blood, collected from a patient treated with radiotherapy plus ipilimumab. The CDR3 DNA follows: TGTGCCAGCAGTTCTCCTCCGGGACAGGTTAACACTGAAGCTTTCTTT. It encodes CASSSPPGQVNTEAFF.